The present T cell receptor (beta chain) was sequenced within a study of blood T cell repertoires in COVID-19 (dated by TCRdb to about 2020). Regarding the complete study: Samples covering the acute and convalescent phases of COVID-19 were provided by collaborators in the United States, Italy and Spain. The material from the prospective study consisted of cDNA or gDNA derived from T cells, B-cell-depleted T cells, or PBMCs. The dataset comprised deeply sampled blood TCRbeta repertoires from subjects exposed to, actively infected with, or recovered from COVID-19. The repertoires were made available in a free public database intended to serve as a resource for research on the immune response to SARS-CoV-2. Samples came from the ongoing ImmuneRACE study (first 160 participants) plus 1,254 subjects from 6 global collaborators. A de-identified subject ID, COVID-19 status, age in years and sex were almost always included in the sample metadata. Where available, HLA class I and class II types were obtained from metadata supplied by the sample provider rather than from assay-based typing.

Whole blood was collected in K2EDTA tubes by collaborating institutions according to the institutions' own protocols. For TCRbeta analysis, collaborator samples were shipped as frozen whole blood, as isolated PBMCs, or as DNA extracted from either sample type. As to this clone: Its antigen is not yet known. No quality values exist for individual bases; no much larger clone is one base distant.

The germline ends are 14 bases apart after V is trimmed by 7 bases and J by 4 bases. The germline V gene provides CDR1 SQVTM and CDR2 ANQGSEA. The CDR3 has 13 amino acids, counting the end cysteine and phenylalanine. Only CDR3 DNA remains: 39 bases, in frame from the first base. The immunoSEQ Assay, a bias-controlled multiplex PCR, was used to amplify TCRbeta CDR3 regions from genomic DNA. Per the source publication's procedure: The number of nucleated cells in each sample was estimated from the amplification of reference gene primers within the assay. Sequence reads were collapsed and filtered to measure the absolute abundance of every unique TCRbeta CDR3 rearrangement. For each sample, productive Simpson clonality was calculated as the square root of Simpson's diversity index across productive rearrangements. The clones in this table, taken by TCRdb from immuneACCESS, are in-frame only. Not every clone is retained; where verified, under half of the shortfall comes from an unresolved V gene, and the cause of the rest is unknown. D and trimming were read from the DNA, whereas the V and J calls and clone size are those reported in that table. The table for this sample lists around 190,000 clones; 70% to 85% of them were counted only once. In total, the top ten clones hold about 13% of the sample.

General conclusions and limits of the study: The quantity of clinical and demographic metadata differed by source and by participant and was supplied without curation.

The TCR originated in a human donor in a cohort sampled during active COVID-19. Sequenced: peripheral blood. The V and J segments used are TRBV29-1 and TRBJ2-1; TRBD2 is a weak D gene call, 5 bases matching. The DNA reads as follows: TGCAGCGGGAGGATAGAACTGTACAATGAGCAGTTCTTC. Translated, this is CSGRIELYNEQFF.